This T cell receptor (beta chain) was obtained from a study of HIV-infected patients and healthy controls. J was trimmed by 3 bases and V by 6 bases; bases with no gene match: 5. The CDR3 extends over 14 amino acids. CDR1 and CDR2 (germline): SEHNR, FQNEAQ (reference sequence). This clonotype has more than one count but fewer than ten. The repertoire came from unfractionated whole blood and reflected all unsorted peripheral T cells. Reverse transcription used about 510 ng RNA and constant-region primers for alpha and beta. Separate chain-specific third strand synthesis with multiplexing indices produced the alpha and beta libraries. Each cDNA molecule was barcoded, and a single primer pair amplified each chain. TCRdb itself ran the 5' RACE reads through MiXCR, one entry per CDR3 protein. Of under 20,000 distinct CDR3 sequences detected, over 9.5% appear once; the ten largest clones hold approximately 3.3%.

The sequenced sample consisted of blood. The chain is built from TRBV7-9 and TRBJ1-2, with 9 bases aligning to TRBD1. This sequence originates from an adult in good health. The CDR3 loop is CASSPRDRDYGYTF. The CDR3 bases are TGTGCCAGCAGTCCGCGGGACAGGGACTATGGCTACACCTTC.